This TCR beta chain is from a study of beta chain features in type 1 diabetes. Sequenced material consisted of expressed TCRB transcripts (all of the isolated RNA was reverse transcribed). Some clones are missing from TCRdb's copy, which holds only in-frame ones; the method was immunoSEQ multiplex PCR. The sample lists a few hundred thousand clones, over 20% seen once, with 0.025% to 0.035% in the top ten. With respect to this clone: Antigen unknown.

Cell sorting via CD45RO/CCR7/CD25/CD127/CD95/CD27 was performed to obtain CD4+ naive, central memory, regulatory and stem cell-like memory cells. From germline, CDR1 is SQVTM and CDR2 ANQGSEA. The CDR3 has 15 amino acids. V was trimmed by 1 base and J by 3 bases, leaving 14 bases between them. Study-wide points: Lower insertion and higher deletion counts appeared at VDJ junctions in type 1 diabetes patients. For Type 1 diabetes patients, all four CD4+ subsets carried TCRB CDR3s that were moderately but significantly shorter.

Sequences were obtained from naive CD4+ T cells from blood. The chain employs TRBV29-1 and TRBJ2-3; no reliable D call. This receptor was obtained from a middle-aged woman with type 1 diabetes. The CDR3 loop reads CSVEGQRQSTDTQYF. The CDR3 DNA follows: TGCAGCGTTGAAGGGCAGAGGCAAAGTACAGATACGCAGTATTTT.